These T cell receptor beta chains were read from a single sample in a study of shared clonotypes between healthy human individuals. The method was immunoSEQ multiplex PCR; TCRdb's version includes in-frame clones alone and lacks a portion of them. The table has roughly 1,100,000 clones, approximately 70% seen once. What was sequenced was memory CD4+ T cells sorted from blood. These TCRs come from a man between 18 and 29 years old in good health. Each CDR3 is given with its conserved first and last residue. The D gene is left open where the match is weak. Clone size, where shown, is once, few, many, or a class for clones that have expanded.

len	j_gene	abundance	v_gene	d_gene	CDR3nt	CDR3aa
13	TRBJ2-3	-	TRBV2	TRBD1	TGTGCCAGTTTTAGGACAGGGGGCCTTACGCAGTATTTT	CASFRTGGLTQYF
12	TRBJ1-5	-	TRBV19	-	TGTGCCAGTAGGAGGGGTTATCAGCCCCAGCATTTT	CASRRGYQPQHF
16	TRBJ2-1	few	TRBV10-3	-	TGTGCCATCAGTTTACACGAGGGGATTAAGAGCAATGAGCAGTTCTTC	CAISLHEGIKSNEQFF
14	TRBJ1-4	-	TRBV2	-	TGTGCCAGCGGGGTTCAGGGGAATATTGAAAAACTGTTTTTT	CASGVQGNIEKLFF
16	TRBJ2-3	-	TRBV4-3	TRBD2	TGCGCCAGCAGCCAAGGGGGGAGGGCCGACACGGATACGCAGTATTTT	CASSQGGRADTDTQYF
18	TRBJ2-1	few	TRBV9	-	TGTGCCAGCAGCCCCCTAGGGGGGCTCGGCGTGTGGGACAATGAGCAGTTCTTC	CASSPLGGLGVWDNEQFF
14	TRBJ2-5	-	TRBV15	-	TGTGCCACCAGCAGCGGACTGGGCCAAGAGACCCAGTACTTC	CATSSGLGQETQYF
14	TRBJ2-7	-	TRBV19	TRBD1	TGTGCCAGTAGTATCGGGACAGGACGCTACGAGCAGTACTTC	CASSIGTGRYEQYF
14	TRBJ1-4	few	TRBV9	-	TGTGCCAGCAGCGTCAGGGCCATTAATGAAAAACTGTTTTTT	CASSVRAINEKLFF
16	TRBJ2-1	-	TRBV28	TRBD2	TGTGCCAGCAGTTTATCTCGGACTAGCGGTAACAATGAGCAGTTCTTC	CASSLSRTSGNNEQFF
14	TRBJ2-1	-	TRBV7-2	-	TGTGCCAGCAGCTTAGGGGACCGACCGAATGAGCAGTTCTTC	CASSLGDRPNEQFF
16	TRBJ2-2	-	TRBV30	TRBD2	TGTGCCTGGAGATCCCCTCCAGCGGGAAACCACGGGGAGCTGTTTTTT	CAWRSPPAGNHGELFF
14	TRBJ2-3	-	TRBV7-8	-	TGTGCCAGCAGCTTAGGGGGTGTCGGGGGAGCGCAGTATTTT	CASSLGGVGGAQYF
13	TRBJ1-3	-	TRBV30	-	TGTGCCTGCCAACTGAGCTCTGGAAACACCATATATTTT	CACQLSSGNTIYF
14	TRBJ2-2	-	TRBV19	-	TGTGCCAGTAGTACCAGCAGGGTTGGCGGGGAGCTGTTTTTT	CASSTSRVGGELFF
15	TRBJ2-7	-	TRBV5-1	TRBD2	TGCGCCAGCGGTACCGGGACTAGCGGGTCCTACGAGCAGTACTTC	CASGTGTSGSYEQYF
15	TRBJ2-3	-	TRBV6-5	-	TGTGCCAGCACTACCTCAGGGGCTAGAACAGATACGCAGTATTTT	CASTTSGARTDTQYF
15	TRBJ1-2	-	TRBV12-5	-	TGTGCTAGTGGTTTAGGGGGACGGCTAAACTATGGCTACACCTTC	CASGLGGRLNYGYTF
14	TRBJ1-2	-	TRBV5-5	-	TGTGCCAGCAGCTTGCGAAGTTCTAACTATGGCTACACCTTC	CASSLRSSNYGYTF
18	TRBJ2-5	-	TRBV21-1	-	TGTGCCAGCAGCACAAGTAGCGGGGCTAGCGGGAGGCAAGAGACCCAGTACTTC	CASSTSSGASGRQETQYF
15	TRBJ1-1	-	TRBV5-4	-	TGTGCCAGCAGCTTGGCCGGGTTTGGTAGAACTGAAGCTTTCTTT	CASSLAGFGRTEAFF
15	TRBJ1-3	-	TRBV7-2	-	TGTGCCAGCAGCTCAGTTGTTAGCTCTGGAAACACCATATATTTT	CASSSVVSSGNTIYF
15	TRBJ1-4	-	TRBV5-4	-	TGTGCCAGCAGCACGGACCCTGCAACTAATGAAAAACTGTTTTTT	CASSTDPATNEKLFF
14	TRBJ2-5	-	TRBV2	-	TGTGCCAGCACCCCCAGTTACGGAATGGCGACCCAGTACTTC	CASTPSYGMATQYF
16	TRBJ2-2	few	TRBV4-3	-	TGCGCCAGCAGCCAAATAAGGACACAGAACACCGGGGAGCTGTTTTTT	CASSQIRTQNTGELFF
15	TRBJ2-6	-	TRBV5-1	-	TGCGCCAATTATAGCGAGGGAACAGGGGCCAACGTCCTGACTTTC	CANYSEGTGANVLTF
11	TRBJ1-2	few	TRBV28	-	TGTGCCAGCGGGGCGTACTATGGCTACACCTTC	CASGAYYGYTF
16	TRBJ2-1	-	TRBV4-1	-	TGCGCCAGCAGCCAAGGAAGACGGGCTTCGACCAATGAGCAGTTCTTC	CASSQGRRASTNEQFF
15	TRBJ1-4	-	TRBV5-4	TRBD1	TGTGCCAGCAGCATCCGGGACAGGGGGTCTGAAAAACTGTTTTTT	CASSIRDRGSEKLFF
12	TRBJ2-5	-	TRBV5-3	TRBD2	TGTGCCAGAAGCACCGCAAGCGGGGGGCAGTACTTC	CARSTASGGQYF
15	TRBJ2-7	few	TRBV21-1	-	TGTGCCAGCAGCACCACGGGACAGACCTACTACGAGCAGTACTTC	CASSTTGQTYYEQYF
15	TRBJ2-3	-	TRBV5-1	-	TGCGCCAGCAGCCAATCGGTGCGGTCCACAGATACGCAGTATTTT	CASSQSVRSTDTQYF
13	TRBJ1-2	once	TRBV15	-	TGTGCCACCAGCAGAGATCCGACCTATGGCGACACCTTC	CATSRDPTYGDTF
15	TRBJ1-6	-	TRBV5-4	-	TGTGCCAGCAGCTATGACTCGCTTGGAAATTCACCCCTCCACTTT	CASSYDSLGNSPLHF
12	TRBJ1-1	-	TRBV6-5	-	TGTGCCAGCAGGAGAGGAGACACTGAAGCTTTCTTT	CASRRGDTEAFF
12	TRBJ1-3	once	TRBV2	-	TGTGCCAGCAGTGTAAGTGGAAACACCATATATTTT	CASSVSGNTIYF
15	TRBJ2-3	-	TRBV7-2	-	TGTGCCAGCAGCCGATCCCCAAAGGGACTGGAAAAGCAGTATTTT	CASSRSPKGLEKQYF
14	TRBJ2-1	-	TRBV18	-	TGTGCCAGCTCACCACTGACGGGAGCCAATGAGCAGTTCTTC	CASSPLTGANEQFF
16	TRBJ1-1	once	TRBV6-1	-	TGTGCCAGCAGTGAAGACCTGGGCAGGGCTTTGCCTGAAGCTTTCTTT	CASSEDLGRALPEAFF
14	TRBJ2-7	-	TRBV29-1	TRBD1	TGCAGCGTAGTGCCGGGACAGGTCTCTGGCGAGCAGTACTTC	CSVVPGQVSGEQYF
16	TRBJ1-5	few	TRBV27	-	TGTGCCAGCAGTTTATATTCAGTAGGTAGCAATCAGCCCCAGCATTTT	CASSLYSVGSNQPQHF
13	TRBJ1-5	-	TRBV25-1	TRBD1	TGTGCCAGCACAGGACAGGGCAATCAGCCCCAGCATTTT	CASTGQGNQPQHF